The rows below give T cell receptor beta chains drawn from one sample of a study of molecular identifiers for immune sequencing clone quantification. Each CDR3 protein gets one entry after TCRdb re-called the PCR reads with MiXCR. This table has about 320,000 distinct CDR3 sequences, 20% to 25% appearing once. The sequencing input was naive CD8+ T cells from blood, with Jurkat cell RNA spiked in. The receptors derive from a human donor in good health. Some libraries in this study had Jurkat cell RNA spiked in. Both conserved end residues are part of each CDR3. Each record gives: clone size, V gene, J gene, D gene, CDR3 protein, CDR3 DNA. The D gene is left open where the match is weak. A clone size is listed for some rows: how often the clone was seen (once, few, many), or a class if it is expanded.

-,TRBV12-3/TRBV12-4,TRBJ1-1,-,CASSPGRRAEAFF,TGTGCCAGCAGTCCCGGCCGGCGGGCTGAAGCTTTCTTT
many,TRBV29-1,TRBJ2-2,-,CSALWGAHGNTGELFF,TGCAGCGCCCTTTGGGGGGCGCATGGTAACACCGGGGAGCTGTTTTTT
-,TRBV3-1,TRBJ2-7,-,CASSQDAVRPYEQYF,TGTGCCAGCAGCCAAGATGCGGTAAGGCCCTACGAGCAGTACTTC
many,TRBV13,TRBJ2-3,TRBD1,CASSSTGTAQPSRDTQYF,TGTGCCAGCAGCTCGACTGGGACAGCCCAGCCCTCTAGAGATACGCAGTATTTT
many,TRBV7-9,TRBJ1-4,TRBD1,CASSNERDRGDQKLFF,TGTGCCAGCAGCAACGAAAGGGACAGGGGTGATCAAAAACTGTTTTTT
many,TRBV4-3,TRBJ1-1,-,CASSQVRGASEAFF,TGCGCCAGCAGCCAAGTGAGGGGGGCTAGTGAAGCTTTCTTT
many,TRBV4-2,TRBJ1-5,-,CASSQVADSNQPQHF,TGTGCCAGCAGCCAAGTAGCGGACAGCAATCAGCCCCAGCATTTT
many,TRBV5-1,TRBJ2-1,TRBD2,CASSWTSGGHNEQFF,TGCGCCAGCAGCTGGACTAGCGGGGGGCACAATGAGCAGTTCTTC
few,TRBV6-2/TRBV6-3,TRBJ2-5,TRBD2,CASSFTSGGATEQETQYF,TGTGCCAGCAGTTTCACTAGCGGGGGCGCGACAGAGCAAGAGACCCAGTACTTC
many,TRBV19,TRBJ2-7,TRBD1,CASSIATTGIEQYF,TGTGCCAGTAGTATAGCCACGACAGGGATCGAGCAGTACTTC
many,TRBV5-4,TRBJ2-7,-,CASSLELAPYEQYF,TGTGCCAGCAGCCTGGAGTTGGCCCCCTACGAGCAGTACTTC
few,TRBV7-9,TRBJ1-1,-,CASSPTLFMNTEAFF,TGTGCCAGCAGCCCTACCCTTTTCATGAACACTGAAGCTTTCTTT
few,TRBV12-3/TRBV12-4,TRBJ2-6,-,CASTPISPGANVLTF,TGTGCCAGCACCCCGATAAGCCCTGGGGCCAACGTCCTGACTTTC
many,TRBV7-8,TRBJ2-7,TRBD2,CASSLLRGGSEQYF,TGTGCCAGCAGCTTACTCCGGGGAGGGTCCGAGCAGTACTTC